Below are 4 T cell receptor beta chains sequenced from a single sample in a study of blood T cells in healthy people across ages (dated by TCRdb to the mid-2010s). Preparation of the library involved 5' RACE. The data were produced on an Illumina HiSeq 2500. A second PCR of roughly 7 to 11 cycles was run with a J-beta primer mix and a sample-barcoded 5' primer. TCRdb's own reprocessing of the public reads used fastp at Q25 and MiXCR and kept productive beta chains. One record per CDR3 amino acid sequence lists the most common genes and DNA. The sample table records about 930,000 distinct CDR3 sequences; almost 30% of these occur just once. Clones ranked in the top ten supply approximately 10% of the sample. The sample was also reused in another study, on T cells of mothers and their children.

Sequencing used blood. The receptor source for this set is a woman between 40 and 50 years old in good health.

Only a few counts were recorded for this clonotype. This chain joins TRBV28 and TRBJ1-2; possibly TRBD1 for D (5 bases). This CDR3 spans 13 amino acids. CDR1 and CDR2 (germline): MDHEN, SYDVKM. The V and J ends lost 7 bases and 4 bases respectively, with 13 bases between them. The CDR3 sequence: CASNVDSPYGYTF. The CDR3, as DNA: TGTGCCAGCAACGTCGACAGTCCCTATGGCTACACCTTC.

The chain recombines TRBV5-1 with TRBJ2-1; 8 nucleotides agree with TRBD1. This CDR3 is 19 amino acids long. Looked up from germline, CDR1 is SGHRS and CDR2 is YFSETQ. The V and J ends lost 0 bases and 4 bases, in that order; junction bases with no gene match: 15. The CDR3: CASSLDGVTGEFFYNEQFF. In DNA form, the CDR3 reads TGCGCCAGCAGCTTGGATGGAGTGACAGGGGAATTTTTTTACAATGAGCAGTTCTTC.

The V call is TRBV28, the J call TRBJ1-2, with TRBD1 matching over 8 bases. With V trimmed by 6 bases and J by 5 bases, 8 bases remained unmatched. From germline, CDR1 is MDHEN and CDR2 SYDVKM. The CDR3 totals 14 residues. The CDR3 DNA follows: TGTGCCAGCAGGATGACAGGGGTTCTTTATGGCTACACCTTC. The encoded protein is CASRMTGVLYGYTF.

The gene calls are TRBV28 and TRBJ1-4; D is unresolved. The germline V gene has CDR1 MDHEN and CDR2 SYDVKM. This CDR3 is 15 amino acids long. Between the trimmed V and J ends, which lost 5 bases and 5 bases, there was a span of 15 bases. The CDR3 protein is CASSSPEGLNEKLFF. Here the CDR3 DNA reads TGTGCCAGCAGTAGTCCTGAGGGCTTAAATGAAAAACTGTTTTTT. The complete variable domain, with remaining parts taken from reference TRBV28 and TRBJ1-4, reads DVKVTQSSRYLVKRTGEKVFLECVQDMDHENMFWYRQDPGLGLRLIYFSYDVKMKEKGDIPEGYSVSREKKERFSLILESASTNQTSMYLCASSSPEGLNEKLFFGSGTQLSVL.